Presented here are 30 T cell receptor beta chains from one specimen sequenced in a study of tumor-infiltrating lymphocytes in primary liver carcinoma. The input was 400 to 500 ng total RNA; TCR beta cDNA was made from it with a constant-region primer. Modified slightly, ARM-PCR produced TCR beta libraries over three nested multiplex PCR rounds. The opening two PCR rounds, around 9 cycles each, paired TRBV1-TRBV30 forward primers with a C-beta reverse primer. MiXCR was run by TCRdb on the multiplex PCR reads, yielding one entry per CDR3 protein. Here the sample spans 300,000 to 350,000 distinct CDR3 sequences, 65% being singletons. Unsorted whole blood supplied the RNA, and germline DNA was extracted too. The sample taken for sequencing was peripheral blood. The receptor set was obtained from a man aged 40-49 years with primary liver carcinoma and hepatitis B virus infection.

This clonotype was recorded at least ten times. The chain carries TRBV4-1 and TRBJ2-7; D perhaps matches TRBD1 (6 bases). Looked up from germline, CDR1 is MGHRA and CDR2 is YSYEKL. The CDR3 contains 16 residues. Trimming removed 0 bases at V and 0 bases at J, with 12 bases between. The CDR3 DNA sequence: TGCGCCAGCAGCCAAGATCCCACAGGGAGCTCCTACGAGCAGTACTTC. Amino acids: CASSQDPTGSSYEQYF.

The gene calls are TRBV11-2 and TRBJ2-2, with D unclear. The germline gives CDR1 SGHAT, CDR2 FQNNGV. V was cut by 5 bases and J by 2 bases, with 9 bases left in between. The CDR3 consists of 14 residues. The CDR3: CASSPPPNTGELFF. The CDR3 coding sequence is TGTGCCAGCAGCCCCCCCCCAAACACCGGGGAGCTGTTTTTT.

The chain joins TRBV28 to TRBJ2-7; unclear D gene. V gave up 4 bases and J gave up 0 bases, with 13 bases separating them. This CDR3 spans 15 amino acids. Germline CDR1 and CDR2: MDHEN and SYDVKM. CDR3 DNA: TGTGCCAGCAGTTCCACCGACGAGTACTCCTACGAGCAGTACTTC. Translating gives CASSSTDEYSYEQYF.

For this clonotype: This may stem from a read error, because a much larger clone lies one nucleotide away. The chain uses TRBV6-2 or TRBV6-3 and TRBJ2-7, with D perhaps matching TRBD1 (5 bases). The V end was cut by 2 bases, the J end by 9 bases, with 14 bases between. Per germline, CDR1 MNHEY and CDR2 SVGEGT. There are 13 residues in the CDR3. This CDR3 is CASSYIRVHGQYF. CDR3 in DNA: TGTGCCAGCAGTTACATCAGGGTCCACGGGCAGTACTTC.

In the case of this clonotype: Being one base from a much bigger clone, this may be a read error. The chain joins TRBV10-3 to TRBJ2-6; no clear D gene. Per germline, CDR1 ENHRY and CDR2 SYGVKD. Deletions cut 3 bases from V and 0 bases from J, with 6 bases between. The CDR3 sequence is 15 residues long. The CDR3 is CAISDVISGANVLTF. The CDR3 nucleotides are TGTGCCATCAGTGACGTTATCTCTGGGGCCAACGTCCTGACTTTC.

Note on this clonotype: A single base separates this from a much larger clone, so it may be a read error. The gene calls are TRBV4-3 and TRBJ2-3; the D gene could be TRBD1 or TRBD2 (5 bases each). This CDR3 is 15 amino acids long. The germline CDR1 and CDR2 sequences are LGHNA and YSLEER. CDR3 bases: TGCGCCAGCAGCCAAGAGGCAAGGCTGGGGGATATGCAGTATTTT. Translation: CASSQEARLGDMQYF.

At least ten counts were recorded for this clonotype. The chain links TRBV6-6 to TRBJ1-2; D uncertain. Trimming pared 6 bases from V and 6 bases from J, leaving 5 bases between. The CDR3 is 10 amino acids. Germline-derived CDR1 and CDR2 are MNHNY and SVGAGI (reference sequence). The CDR3 is CASSRDGYTF. The CDR3, as DNA: TGTGCCAGCAGCAGAGATGGCTACACCTTC.

About this clonotype: It may be a read error: a sequence one base away is much more abundant. The chain has TRBV4-1 and TRBJ2-1; 13 bases are shared with TRBD2. This CDR3 contains 17 residues. Per the germline V gene, CDR1 is MGHRA and CDR2 is YSYEKL. This CDR3 reads CASSHTGLAGYYNEQSF. CDR3 sequence (DNA): TGCGCCAGCAGCCACACGGGACTAGCGGGATATTACAATGAGCAGTCCTTC.

The chain recombines TRBV11-2 with TRBJ2-3; D is perhaps TRBD1 or TRBD2 (6 bases each). Trimming cost V 0 bases and J 4 bases, with 14 bases left between them. The CDR3 loop spans 16 amino acids. The germline V gene has CDR1 SGHAT and CDR2 FQNNGV. The CDR3 bases are TGTGCCAGCAGCTTAGATCGGGCAGGGGAGGCAGATACGCAGTATTTT. Its translation: CASSLDRAGEADTQYF.

Remarks on this clonotype: This sequence may be a read error, since a much larger clone differs from it by one base. The chain has TRBV6-1 and TRBJ2-1; D is ambiguous. V was shortened by 1 base and J by 8 bases, with 3 bases between the two germline ends. This CDR3 is 11 amino acids long. Germline V CDR1 and CDR2: MNHNS, SASEGT. CDR3 in amino acids: CASSEGDEQFF. CDR3 bases: TGTGCCAGCAGTGAAGGGGATGAGCAGTTCTTC.

Points on this clonotype: A much larger clonotype is one base distant, so this may be a read error. The CDR3 end shows no conserved phenylalanine or tryptophan, and so a read error is likely. CDR3 sequence: CASSPDRETGELFS. CDR3 bases: TGTGCCAGCAGTCCCGACCGAGAAACCGGGGAGCTGTTTTCT. The chain carries TRBV12-3 or TRBV12-4 and TRBJ2-2; D is unclear. The CDR3 has 14 residues. The V end lost 5 bases, the J end lost 5 bases, and 12 bases lay between the germline ends.

As regards this clonotype: This is likely a read error, given that the CDR3 carries no conserved phenylalanine or tryptophan at its end. The CDR3 loop is CASRLGGLYEQYY. The DNA for the CDR3 is TGCGCCAGCAGACTAGGGGGACTCTACGAGCAGTACTAC. V is TRBV10-2 and J is TRBJ2-7, with D perhaps TRBD1 or TRBD2 (6 bases each). Trimming shortened V by 6 bases and J by 3 bases, and 12 bases separated the two germline ends. Germline-derived CDR1 and CDR2 are WSHSY and SAAADI. The CDR3 has 13 amino acids.

The DNA for the CDR3 is TGTGCCATCAGTCTGGGCTCTGGGGCCAACGTCCTGACTTTC. Its protein product is CAISLGSGANVLTF. The chain uses TRBV10-3 and TRBJ2-6; D is unresolved. V was trimmed by 5 bases and J by 0 bases, leaving 5 bases between them. The CDR3 spans 14 residues. Germline CDR1 is ENHRY and CDR2 is SYGVKD.

In this sample, this clonotype turned up many times. This chain links TRBV12-3 or TRBV12-4 with TRBJ2-2; D remains unclear. V was shortened by 5 bases and J by 0 bases, with 1 base between the two germline ends. The CDR3 has 12 amino acids. CDR3 sequence: CASSTNTGELFF. CDR3 sequence (DNA): TGTGCCAGCAGTACGAACACCGGGGAGCTGTTTTTT.

Note on this clonotype: The germline gene is not matched at one end of the junction; a read error may be the cause. This sequence joins TRBV11-2 and TRBJ2-5; D ambiguous. CDR1 and CDR2 from the germline V gene are SGHAT and FQNNGV. The CDR3 extends over 14 amino acids. CDR3 in DNA: TGTGCCAGCAGCTTAGATGAAGGGCAAGAGACACAGTACTTC. Protein sequence: CASSLDEGQETQYF.

This chain joins TRBV11-2 and TRBJ2-5, with D perhaps matching TRBD1 (5 bases). CDR3 length: 14 amino acids. The ends were cut back, 7 bases at V and 2 bases at J, with 14 bases in the middle. Germline V gene sequence: CDR1 SGHAT, CDR2 FQNNGV. The CDR3 nucleotides read TGTGCCAGCAACTTTGGACAAGTACAAGAGACCCAGTACTTC. This encodes CASNFGQVQETQYF.

On this clonotype itself: A much larger clone lies a single base off, so this may be a read error. J is TRBJ2-3 and V is TRBV5-4; D ambiguous. The V gene's germline CDR1 is SGHNT and CDR2 YYREEE (reference sequence). The CDR3 consists of 14 residues. In DNA, the CDR3 is TGTGCCGGCAGCTTGGAAGGTGTAGGCGATACGCAGTATTTT. Its protein is CAGSLEGVGDTQYF.

The chain is built from TRBV4-2 and TRBJ2-7, with 7 bases identical to TRBD2. The V segment lost 9 bases and the J segment 3 bases; nucleotides outside the gene matches: 11. The CDR3 is 14 amino acids. Germline V gene sequence: CDR1 LGHNA, CDR2 YNFKEQ. CDR3 in amino acids: CASSQAWDYYEQYF. DNA of the CDR3: TGTGCCAGTAGTCAAGCTTGGGACTACTACGAGCAGTACTTC.

Concerning this clonotype itself: A much larger clone lies a single base off, so this may be a read error. The J gene is TRBJ2-1, the V gene TRBV4-3, with 7 positions matching TRBD2. In germline, CDR1 is LGHNA, CDR2 YSLEER. There are 17 residues in the CDR3. J gave up 3 bases and V 3 bases, and 11 bases lay outside the gene matches. The CDR3 spells CASSQFTSEASYNEQFF. CDR3 coding DNA: TGCGCCAGCAGCCAGTTTACTAGCGAGGCTAGCTACAATGAGCAGTTCTTC.

This clonotype turned up a few times. One base away lies a much larger clone, so this may be a sequencing read error. The chain uses TRBV4-2 and TRBJ2-2; tentative D call: TRBD2 (6 bases). Looked up from germline, CDR1 is LGHNA and CDR2 is YNFKEQ. The CDR3 contains 17 residues. Trimming shortened V by 2 bases and J by 6 bases, and 19 bases separated the two germline ends. Written as DNA, the CDR3 is TGTGCCAGCAGCCAAAATCCGGGAGTAGTCTGGTCCGGGGAGCTGTTTTTT. It encodes CASSQNPGVVWSGELFF.

A word on this clonotype: Since a much larger clone is just one base distant, this may be a read error. This chain uses TRBV12-3 or TRBV12-4 with TRBJ1-1, with a possible D match to TRBD1 (5 bases). This CDR3 is built from 14 residues. Trimming took 3 bases from V and 1 from J, leaving 9 bases between them. In DNA form, the CDR3 reads TGTGCCAGCAGTTTTACTGGGGGGAACACTGAAGCTTTCTTT. It encodes CASSFTGGNTEAFF.

This chain links TRBV5-4 with TRBJ2-1; 15 bases agree with TRBD2. V was clipped by 1 base and J by 0 bases; unmatched bases: 5. The CDR3 has 19 amino acids. Germline V gives CDR1 SGHNT, CDR2 YYREEE (reference sequence). CDR3 region: CASSLRGLAGGSSYNEQFF. The CDR3 region has the DNA TGTGCCAGCAGCTTGCGGGGACTAGCGGGAGGTAGCTCCTACAATGAGCAGTTCTTC.

This clonotype was seen ten or more times. The V gene is TRBV11-2, the J gene TRBJ2-7, with TRBD2 matching over 11 bases. Per germline, CDR1 SGHAT and CDR2 FQNNGV. V gave up 2 bases and J gave up 0 bases; unmatched junction bases: 18. The CDR3 runs 21 residues. In DNA, the CDR3 is TGTGCCAGCAGCTTAAATAGGCGATTAGGGGGACTAGCGGATAGCTCCTACGAGCAGTACTTC. Protein product: CASSLNRRLGGLADSSYEQYF.

With respect to this clonotype: The junction and the germline gene differ at one end; a read error may be behind it. This sequence joins TRBV4-1 and TRBJ2-3; TRBD2 matches 7 bases. The germline CDR1 and CDR2 sequences are MGHRA and YSYEKL. The CDR3 is 14 residues long. DNA for the CDR3: TGCGCAAGCAGCCGACAAAGCGGGGAAGATACGCGGTATTTC. Its protein product is CASSRQSGEDTRYF.

A single count supports this clonotype. This is likely a read error, given that the CDR3 carries no conserved phenylalanine or tryptophan at its end. The gene calls are TRBV12-5 and TRBJ2-5; 8 nucleotides line up with TRBD2. The CDR3 is 17 residues long. The ends lost 4 bases at V and 5 bases at J; junction bases unmatched: 15. The germline V gene encodes CDR1 LGHNT and CDR2 FRNRAP. The CDR3 bases are TGTGCTAGTGGTTATACAGCGGGAGCCCCCGACCTGGAGACCCAGTACTTA. This sequence encodes CASGYTAGAPDLETQYL.

As concerns this clonotype: Germline and junction disagree at one end, which may indicate a read error. The J gene is TRBJ2-7, the V gene TRBV11-2, with D uncertain. Germline CDR1 reads SGHAT; CDR2 reads FQNNGV. CDR3 length: 15 residues. CDR3: CASGFGYMVAYEQYF. The CDR3 region has the DNA TGTGCCAGCGGCTTTGGATATATGGTGGCCTACGAGCAGTACTTC.

V gene TRBV6-6 combines with J gene TRBJ1-3; D not certain. Trimming left V 1 base short and J 2 bases short, with 15 bases between. Germline V gene lookup returns CDR1 MNHNY and CDR2 SVGAGI (reference sequence). The CDR3 totals 17 residues. The CDR3 DNA reads TGTGCCAGCAGTTACTTGTCAGCCGGTTCCCCTGGAAACACCATATATTTT. As protein: CASSYLSAGSPGNTIYF.

The gene calls are TRBV4-2 and TRBJ2-2; 10 bases map to TRBD2. The CDR3 sequence is 16 residues long. Germline V gives CDR1 LGHNA, CDR2 YNFKEQ. The CDR3 DNA reads TGTGGTAGCAGCCAAGCAGCGGGAGGGCCTACCGGGGAGCTGTTTTTT. It specifies CGSSQAAGGPTGELFF.

A note on this clonotype: A read error may be the cause here, since a much bigger clone is one base away. This chain joins TRBV5-4 and TRBJ2-5; perhaps TRBD2 as D (7 bases). The CDR3 contains 16 residues. Germline CDR1 and CDR2: SGHNT and YYREEE (reference sequence). Trimming pared 0 bases from V and 3 bases from J, leaving 15 bases between. In DNA, the CDR3 is TGTGCCAGCAGCTTGGTTGGCGGGGGCCAAGAAGAGACCCAGTACTTC. Translation: CASSLVGGGQEETQYF.

Note on this clonotype: The conserved final phenylalanine or tryptophan is absent from the CDR3, which likely points to a read error. The chain links TRBV7-8 to TRBJ2-3; TRBD2 matches 9 bases. CDR1 SGHVS and CDR2 FQNEAQ come from the germline V gene. This CDR3 is 17 amino acids long. After removal of 6 bases from V and 3 bases from J, the junction contained 13 bases not matched to a gene. The chain's CDR3 is CASSSLGSGSMTDTQYL. The CDR3 nucleotides read TGTGCCAGCAGTTCCTTGGGTAGCGGGAGCATGACAGATACGCAGTATCTT.